The next 12 T cell receptor beta chains were all read from a single sample in a study of blood T cell repertoires in COVID-19. The data were produced by immunoSEQ multiplex PCR, yet TCRdb's version contains in-frame clones alone and is incomplete. Altogether roughly 290,000 clones are present, 80% to 90% being singletons, with the ten largest covering around 0.88%. The material sequenced was peripheral blood. These receptors came from a man aged 25 to 40 with acute or convalescent COVID-19.

The chain recombines TRBV14 with TRBJ2-3; no clear D. This CDR3 contains 11 residues. Germline V gene data show CDR1 as SGHDN and CDR2 as FVKESK. V was trimmed by 0 bases and J by 14 bases, leaving 9 bases between them. The CDR3 DNA sequence: TGTGCCAGCAGCCAAGAGGGCCCCCCGTATTTT. Its translation is CASSQEGPPYF.

J is TRBJ2-7 and V is TRBV5-3; 7 bases map to TRBD1. TRBV5-3 is marked as an open reading frame, function uncertain. Unmatched junction bases numbered 17, after V lost 1 base and J lost 4 bases. CDR3 length: 18 amino acids. The CDR3: CARSLSLRPSEGAYEQYF. CDR3 nucleotides: TGTGCCAGAAGCTTGAGTCTAAGACCGTCAGAGGGGGCTTACGAGCAGTACTTC.

The chain combines TRBV5-1 with TRBJ2-7; D remains ambiguous. The ends were cut back, 2 bases at V and 3 bases at J, with 6 bases in the middle. This CDR3 has 12 residues. From germline, CDR1 is SGHRS and CDR2 YFSETQ. CDR3 protein: CASSFNSYEQYF. CDR3 DNA sequence: TGCGCCAGCAGCTTCAACAGCTACGAGCAGTACTTC.

This chain uses TRBV9 with TRBJ2-1; 9 positions match TRBD1. The CDR3 sequence is 15 residues long. The germline gives CDR1 SGDLS, CDR2 YYNGEE. Losses at the gene ends were 4 bases for V and 7 bases for J; bases not matched to a gene: 9. The chain's CDR3 is CASSPLGTGLNEQFF. CDR3 bases: TGTGCCAGCAGCCCACTCGGGACAGGGCTTAATGAGCAGTTCTTC. The whole variable domain, remainder taken from reference TRBV9 and TRBJ2-1, is DSGVTQTPKHLITATGQRVTLRCSPRSGDLSVYWYQQSLDQGLQFLIQYYNGEERAKGNILERFSAQQFPDLHSELNLSSLELGDSALYFCASSPLGTGLNEQFFGPGTRLTVL.

The chain couples TRBV27 to TRBJ1-4; D uncertain. CDR1 and CDR2 from the germline V gene are MNHEY and SMNVEV (reference sequence). The CDR3 consists of 16 residues. With 1 base removed from V and 7 bases from J, the gap between germline ends came to 16 bases. The CDR3 reads CASSLFREGRAEKLFF. In nucleotides, the CDR3 is TGTGCCAGCAGTTTATTCCGAGAGGGTCGCGCTGAAAAACTGTTTTTT.

This clone was counted between two and nine times. The rearrangement uses TRBV28 and TRBJ1-1, with 7 bases identical to TRBD1. This CDR3 has 15 residues. Germline V gives CDR1 MDHEN, CDR2 SYDVKM. With 4 bases clipped from V and 5 bases from J, the junction kept 10 bases outside the gene matches. The CDR3 reads CASSSIGGGSTEAFF. CDR3 sequence (DNA): TGTGCCAGCAGTTCCATAGGGGGCGGTAGTACTGAAGCTTTCTTT.

This sequence joins TRBV30 and TRBJ2-5; D may be TRBD1 (5 bases). The V gene's germline CDR1 is GTSNPN and CDR2 SVGIG (reference sequence). The CDR3 is made up of 14 amino acids. V lost 0 bases, J lost 5 bases, and 13 bases lay in between. For the CDR3, the DNA is TGTGCCTGGAGTGTACTGACAGTAAGGGAGACCCAGTACTTC. Protein product: CAWSVLTVRETQYF.

The chain combines TRBV7-3 with TRBJ2-2; 10 positions agree with TRBD2. Germline-derived CDR1 and CDR2 are SGHTA and FQGTGA. This CDR3 spans 16 amino acids. Trimming cost V 5 bases and J 3 bases; bases outside gene matches: 6. The CDR3 is CASSGSGRADTGELFF. In DNA, the CDR3 is TGTGCCAGCAGCGGGAGCGGGAGGGCCGACACCGGGGAGCTGTTTTTT.

In this sample, this clone turned up once. The CDR3 nucleotides read TGTGCCAGCAGTTTCTATGATCTTTTTAGCAGATCCTACGAGCAGTACTTC. The encoded protein is CASSFYDLFSRSYEQYF. V and J are TRBV28 and TRBJ2-7; D unclear. Germline CDR1 and CDR2: MDHEN and SYDVKM. The CDR3 covers 17 residues. Trimming cost V 3 bases and J 1 base, with 19 bases left between them. Together with reference TRBV28 and TRBJ2-7, the CDR3 gives the full variable domain: DVKVTQSSRYLVKRTGEKVFLECVQDMDHENMFWYRQDPGLGLRLIYFSYDVKMKEKGDIPEGYSVSREKKERFSLILESASTNQTSMYLCASSFYDLFSRSYEQYFGPGTRLTVT.

This chain uses TRBV3-1 (or the pseudogene TRBV3-2) with TRBJ2-1, with 14 bases aligning to TRBD2. V was pared by 6 bases and J by 4 bases, with 5 bases of the junction left unmatched. CDR1 is LGHDT, CDR2 YNNKEL, per germline (reference sequence). The CDR3 is 16 residues long. The CDR3 sequence is CASRPGTSGSYNEQFF. In DNA, the CDR3 is TGTGCCAGCAGACCCGGGACTAGCGGGAGTTACAATGAGCAGTTCTTC.

In this sample, this clone turned up once. This chain connects TRBV9 to TRBJ2-7; maybe TRBD1 (5 bases). Germline CDR1 is SGDLS and CDR2 is YYNGEE. CDR3 length: 13 amino acids. Deletions cut 2 bases from V and 5 bases from J, with 11 bases between. The CDR3 sequence is CASSVQGADEQYF. CDR3 DNA: TGTGCCAGCAGCGTCCAGGGTGCTGACGAGCAGTACTTC.

This clone was seen repeatedly, ten times or more. V is TRBV29-1 and J is TRBJ1-3, with D hard to call. The CDR3 runs 12 residues. The V and J ends lost 6 bases and 4 bases respectively, with 10 bases between them. Germline V gene lookup returns CDR1 SQVTM and CDR2 ANQGSEA. The CDR3 coding sequence is TGCAGCGTCATCACTCCCGGAAACACCATATATTTT. Its translation: CSVITPGNTIYF.